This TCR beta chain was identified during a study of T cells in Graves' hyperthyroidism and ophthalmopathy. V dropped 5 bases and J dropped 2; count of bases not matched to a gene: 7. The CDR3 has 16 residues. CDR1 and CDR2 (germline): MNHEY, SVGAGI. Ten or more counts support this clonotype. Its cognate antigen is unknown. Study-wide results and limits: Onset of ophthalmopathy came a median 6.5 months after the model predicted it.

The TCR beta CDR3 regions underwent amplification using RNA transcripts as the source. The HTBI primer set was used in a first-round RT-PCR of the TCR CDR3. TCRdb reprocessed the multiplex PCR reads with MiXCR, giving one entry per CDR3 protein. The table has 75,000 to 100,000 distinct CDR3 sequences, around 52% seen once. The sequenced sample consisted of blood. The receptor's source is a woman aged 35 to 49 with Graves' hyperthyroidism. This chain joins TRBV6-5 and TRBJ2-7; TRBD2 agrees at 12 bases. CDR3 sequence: CASSSLLAGGPYEQYF. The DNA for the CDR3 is TGTGCCAGCAGTAGCCTCCTAGCGGGAGGGCCCTACGAGCAGTACTTC.